The text below deals with one TCR beta chain. The target antigen is unknown. The V and J ends lost 3 bases and 10 bases respectively, with 10 bases between them. CDR3 length: 13 residues. Germline V gives CDR1 LNHDA, CDR2 SQIVND (reference sequence). Profiled with immunoSEQ multiplex PCR; TCRdb holds only in-frame clones, not every one. The sample has 47,000 or so clones; 65% to 85% are singletons. The data are from a study of PD-1 blockade in classical Hodgkin lymphoma. Study as a whole: The nivolumab dose that patients received was 3 mg/kg, given intravenously every 2 weeks. Overall study results and limits: Prior therapy or disease activity may underlie the repertoire differences, whose causes remain undefined. Patients were excluded if nivolumab began under 1 year after ASCT (the autologous transplant).

Every patient had relapsed following autologous stem cell transplantation, and cohorts differed in brentuximab vedotin exposure. Each best response was a complete response, a partial response or progressive disease. The chain links TRBV19 to TRBJ1-6; unclear D gene. The sequenced sample was peripheral blood mononuclear cells (PBMCs), obtained at baseline. The sequence was obtained from a human donor with classical Hodgkin lymphoma. The CDR3 bases are TGTGCCAGTAGTATGGGCGGAAAATCACCCCTCCACTTT. It specifies CASSMGGKSPLHF.